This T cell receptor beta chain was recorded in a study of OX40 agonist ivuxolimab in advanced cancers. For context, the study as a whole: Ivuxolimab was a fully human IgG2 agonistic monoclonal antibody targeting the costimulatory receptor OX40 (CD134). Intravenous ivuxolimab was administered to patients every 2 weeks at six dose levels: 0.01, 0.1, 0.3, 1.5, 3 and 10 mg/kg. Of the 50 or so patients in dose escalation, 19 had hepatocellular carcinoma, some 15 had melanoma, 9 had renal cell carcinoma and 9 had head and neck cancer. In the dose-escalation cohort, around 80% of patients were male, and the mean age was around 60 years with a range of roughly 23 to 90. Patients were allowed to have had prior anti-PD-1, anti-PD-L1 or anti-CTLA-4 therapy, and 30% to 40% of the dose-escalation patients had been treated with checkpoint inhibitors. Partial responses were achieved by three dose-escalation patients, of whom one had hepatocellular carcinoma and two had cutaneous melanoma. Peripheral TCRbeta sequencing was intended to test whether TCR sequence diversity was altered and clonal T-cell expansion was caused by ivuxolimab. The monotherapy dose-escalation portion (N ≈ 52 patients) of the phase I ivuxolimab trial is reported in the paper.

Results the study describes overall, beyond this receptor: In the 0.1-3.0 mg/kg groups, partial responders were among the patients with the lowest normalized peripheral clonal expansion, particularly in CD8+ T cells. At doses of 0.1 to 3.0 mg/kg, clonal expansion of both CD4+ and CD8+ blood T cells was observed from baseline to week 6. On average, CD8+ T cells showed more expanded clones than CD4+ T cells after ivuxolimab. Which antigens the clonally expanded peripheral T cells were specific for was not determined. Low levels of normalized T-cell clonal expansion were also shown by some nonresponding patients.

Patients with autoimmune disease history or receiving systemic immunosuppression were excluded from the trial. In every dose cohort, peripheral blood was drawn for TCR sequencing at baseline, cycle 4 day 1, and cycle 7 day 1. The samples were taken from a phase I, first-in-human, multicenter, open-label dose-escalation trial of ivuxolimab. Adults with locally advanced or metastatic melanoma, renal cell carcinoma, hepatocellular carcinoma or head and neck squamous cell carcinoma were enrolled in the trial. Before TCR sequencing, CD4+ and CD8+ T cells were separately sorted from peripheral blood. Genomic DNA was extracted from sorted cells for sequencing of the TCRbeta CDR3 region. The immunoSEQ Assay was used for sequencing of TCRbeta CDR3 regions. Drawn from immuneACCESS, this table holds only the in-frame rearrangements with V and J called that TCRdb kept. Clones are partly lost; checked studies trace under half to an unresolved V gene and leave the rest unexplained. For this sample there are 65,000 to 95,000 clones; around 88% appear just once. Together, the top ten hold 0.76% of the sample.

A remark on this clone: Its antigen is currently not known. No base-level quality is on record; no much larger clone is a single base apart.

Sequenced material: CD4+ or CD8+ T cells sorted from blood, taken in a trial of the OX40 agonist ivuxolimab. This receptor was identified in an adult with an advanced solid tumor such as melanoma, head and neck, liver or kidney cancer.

This receptor has the CDR3 CASSSQSGTDTQYF. The nucleotide sequence is given as TGTGCCAGCAGCTCCCAATCAGGCACAGATACGCAGTATTTT. The sequence links TRBV5-4 to TRBJ2-3; the D segment cannot be called with confidence. The junction shows trimming of 3 bases on V and 1 base on J, plus 9 bases between the germline ends. The CDR3 covers 14 residues, taking in both the cysteine and the phenylalanine. Only the CDR3 DNA is retained, 42 bases long and in frame from the first base. CDR1 SGHNT and CDR2 YYREEE were looked up in the germline V gene (reference sequence).